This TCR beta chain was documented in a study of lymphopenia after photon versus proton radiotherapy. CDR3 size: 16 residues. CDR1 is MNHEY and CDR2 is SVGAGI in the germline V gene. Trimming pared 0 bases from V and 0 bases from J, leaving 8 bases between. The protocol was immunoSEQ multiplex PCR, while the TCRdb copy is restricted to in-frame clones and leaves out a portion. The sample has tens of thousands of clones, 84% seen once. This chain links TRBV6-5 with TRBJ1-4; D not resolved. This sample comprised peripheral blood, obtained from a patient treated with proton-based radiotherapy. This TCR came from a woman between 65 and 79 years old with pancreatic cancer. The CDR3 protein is CASSYSTIATNEKLFF. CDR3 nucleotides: TGTGCCAGCAGTTACTCTACGATTGCAACTAATGAAAAACTGTTTTTT.